One sample yielded the 4 T cell receptor beta chains listed below, sequenced in a study of STAT5B mutations in CD4+ large granular lymphocyte leukemia. TCRdb's copy holds only in-frame clones and misses some; the assay was immunoSEQ multiplex PCR. The sample holds 30,000 to 40,000 clones, around 72% seen once. The sequenced material came from CD4+ T cells from blood buffy coats. The receptors were sampled from a human donor in good health.

This clone was found once. The chain links TRBV5-1 to TRBJ2-1, with 12 bases aligning to TRBD2. The V and J ends lost 2 bases and 7 bases, in that order; junction bases with no gene match: 10. The CDR3 is 17 residues long. From germline, CDR1 is SGHRS and CDR2 YFSETQ. CDR3 sequence reads: CASSLGASGRAGNEQFF. CDR3 bases: TGCGCCAGCAGCTTAGGGGCTAGCGGGAGGGCGGGGAATGAGCAGTTCTTC.

This sequence joins TRBV2 and TRBJ2-7, with TRBD2 as a possible D gene (6 bases). V lost 9 bases, J lost 2 bases, and 20 bases lay in between. Germline-derived CDR1 and CDR2 are SNHLY and FYNNEI. The CDR3 covers 15 residues. In DNA form, the CDR3 reads TGTGCCAGAGACGTTGGCCGGGGGACGGCCTACGAGCAGTACTTC. This translates into CARDVGRGTAYEQYF. The complete variable domain, with remaining parts taken from reference TRBV2 and TRBJ2-7, reads EPEVTQTPSHQVTQMGQEVILRCVPISNHLYFYWYRQILGQKVEFLVSFYNNEISEKSEIFDDQFSVERPDGSNFTLKIRSTKLEDSAMYFCARDVGRGTAYEQYFGPGTRLTVT.

This clone was observed a handful of times. This rearrangement joins TRBV2 to TRBJ1-4, with D uncertain. Germline V gene lookup returns CDR1 SNHLY and CDR2 FYNNEI. Deletions cut 4 bases from V and 8 bases from J, with 17 bases between. CDR3 length: 15 residues. As DNA, the CDR3 is TGTGCCAGCAGTGCGCTTAGGAGGGTCCGAGAAAAACTGTTTTTT. Translating gives CASSALRRVREKLFF. Complete variable domain (other parts from reference TRBV2 and TRBJ1-4): EPEVTQTPSHQVTQMGQEVILRCVPISNHLYFYWYRQILGQKVEFLVSFYNNEISEKSEIFDDQFSVERPDGSNFTLKIRSTKLEDSAMYFCASSALRRVREKLFFGSGTQLSVL.

The chain joins TRBV4-2 to TRBJ2-5, with D unclear. Trimming took 0 bases from V and 5 from J, leaving 13 bases between them. This CDR3 contains 15 residues. CDR1 LGHNA and CDR2 YNFKEQ come from the germline V gene. CDR3 region: CASSQESRVGETQYF. In DNA, the CDR3 is TGTGCCAGCAGCCAAGAATCTCGCGTCGGTGAGACCCAGTACTTC.